Presented here are 8 T cell receptor beta chains from one specimen sequenced in a study of blood T cell repertoires in COVID-19. Sequenced by immunoSEQ multiplex PCR; TCRdb stores in-frame clones only, minus some. Among around 190,000 clones listed, more than 70% were seen once. The sample consisted of peripheral blood. The receptor source for this set is a man aged 45-65 years with COVID-19, enrolled during active disease.

The chain combines TRBV5-1 with TRBJ2-3; 9 bases are a match to TRBD1. The CDR3 contains 17 residues. Looked up from germline, CDR1 is SGHRS and CDR2 is YFSETQ. J was trimmed by 3 bases and V by 0 bases; bases with no gene match: 8. This CDR3 is CASSLGHGQGITDTQYF. CDR3 bases: TGCGCCAGCAGCTTGGGGCACGGACAGGGGATAACAGATACGCAGTATTTT.

In DNA, the CDR3 is TGTGCCAGCAGCTTGGGAAGCGGGGGGGGAGCAGATACGCAGTATTTT. Protein sequence: CASSLGSGGGADTQYF. The rearrangement links TRBV5-8 to TRBJ2-3, with 10 nucleotides matching TRBD2. J was trimmed by 4 bases and V by 0 bases; bases with no gene match: 5. The CDR3 has 16 residues. CDR1 and CDR2 (germline): SGHTS, YDEGEE.

The rearrangement uses TRBV27 and TRBJ1-2; 7 nucleotides agree with TRBD1. The trim removed 6 bases at V and 8 bases at J, leaving 15 bases unmatched. The CDR3 is 15 residues long. Germline CDR1 and CDR2: MNHEY and SMNVEV (reference sequence). CDR3 protein: CASRQPGQLLGGYTF. The CDR3 region has the DNA TGTGCCAGCAGGCAACCGGGACAGTTACTTGGAGGCTACACCTTC.

The sample holds a few counts of this clone. The V and J genes are TRBV10-2 and TRBJ1-4; D is ambiguous. Per the germline V gene, CDR1 is WSHSY and CDR2 is SAAADI. The V and J ends lost 0 bases and 4 bases respectively, with 12 bases between them. This CDR3 comprises 16 residues. CDR3 loop: CASSESPGSGNEKLFF. The DNA for the CDR3 is TGCGCCAGCAGTGAGTCGCCGGGAAGTGGTAATGAAAAACTGTTTTTT.

For the CDR3, the DNA is TGTGCCAGCAGCCCCTACACCGGGACAGGTCTGTATGCTTTCTTT. Translated: CASSPYTGTGLYAFF. The V gene is TRBV3-1 (or the pseudogene TRBV3-2), the J gene TRBJ1-1; TRBD1 aligns across 8 bases. V lost 4 bases and J lost 11; bases outside the gene matches: 15. The CDR3 covers 15 residues. CDR1 LGHDT and CDR2 YNNKEL come from the germline V gene (reference sequence).

The rearrangement links TRBV28 to TRBJ1-2; no firm D call. V was pared by 6 bases and J by 4 bases, with 6 bases between. Germline values: CDR1 MDHEN, CDR2 SYDVKM. This CDR3 contains 11 residues. Here the CDR3 DNA reads TGTGCCAGCAGGGTGGCCTATGGCTACACCTTC. Residues: CASRVAYGYTF.

The chain carries TRBV9 and TRBJ2-2; 11 nucleotides match TRBD2. This CDR3 has 16 residues. The germline V gene has CDR1 SGDLS and CDR2 YYNGEE. The J segment lost 3 bases and the V segment lost 5 bases, leaving 6 bases of the junction unmatched. Here the CDR3 DNA reads TGTGCCAGCAGTCTTAGCGGGAGGGCCTACACCGGGGAGCTGTTTTTT. Amino acid sequence: CASSLSGRAYTGELFF.

V usage is TRBV14 and J usage is TRBJ2-5, with D tentatively TRBD2 (6 bases). The V gene's germline CDR1 is SGHDN and CDR2 FVKESK. Trimming took 3 bases from V and 5 from J, leaving 19 bases between them. CDR3 length equals 16 residues. In DNA form, the CDR3 reads TGTGCCAGCAGCCATTATGGGACTCCCACTTCTGAGACCCAGTACTTC. The encoded protein is CASSHYGTPTSETQYF.